The 3 T cell receptor beta chains in this list originate from one sample, sequenced in a study of PD-1 blockade in classical Hodgkin lymphoma. The assay was immunoSEQ multiplex PCR, and TCRdb's table has in-frame clones only and misses some. Of approximately 60,000 clones in the sample, approximately 90% were seen once. Relapses following autologous stem cell transplantation were seen in all patients, with brentuximab vedotin exposure varying. The sequencing used peripheral blood mononuclear cells (PBMCs), collected at baseline. Receptor source: a human donor with classical Hodgkin lymphoma.

The chain couples TRBV5-5 to TRBJ2-3; D ambiguous. Trimming shortened V by 1 base and J by 0 bases, and 9 bases separated the two germline ends. The germline V gene encodes CDR1 SGHKS and CDR2 YYEKEE (reference sequence). The CDR3 is 15 amino acids. CDR3 DNA sequence: TGTGCCAGCAGCTTGTGGGAACCGAGCACAGATACGCAGTATTTT. Protein: CASSLWEPSTDTQYF. Full variable domain (rest looked up from reference TRBV5-5 and TRBJ2-3): DAGVTQSPTHLIKTRGQQVTLRCSPISGHKSVSWYQQVLGQGPQFIFQYYEKEERGRGNFPDRFSARQFPNYSSELNVNALLLGDSALYLCASSLWEPSTDTQYFGPGTRLTVL.

The V call is TRBV6-6, the J call TRBJ2-7; tentatively, D is TRBD1 or TRBD2 (8 bases each). V shed 2 bases and J shed 6 bases, with 17 bases lying between them. CDR3 size: 15 residues. Germline CDR1 MNHNY, CDR2 SVGAGI (reference sequence). As DNA, the CDR3 is TGTGCCAGCAGTTACGTCCAGGGGGCGGGGGGCGAGCAGTACTTC. Translating it yields CASSYVQGAGGEQYF.

By its share, this clone is medium-sized. The rearrangement links TRBV15 to TRBJ2-1; 7 nucleotides agree with TRBD1. This CDR3 is built from 14 residues. Germline CDR1 reads LNHNV; CDR2 reads YYDKDF (reference sequence). The V gene end was trimmed by 1 base and the J gene end by 3 bases; junction bases not matched to a gene: 0. DNA of the CDR3: TGTGCCACCAGCAGAGGACAGGGCTACAATGAGCAGTTCTTC. It codes for CATSRGQGYNEQFF.